This section outlines one T cell receptor (beta chain) sequence together with its context. A single record per CDR3 protein comes from TCRdb applying MiXCR to the 5' RACE reads. The repertoire holds around 82,000 distinct CDR3 sequences, with roughly 14% as singletons. The entry originates in a study of early T cells in non-severe SARS-CoV-2 infection. Trimming took off 8 bases at V and 2 bases at J, with 14 bases between the two ends. The CDR3 sequence is 14 residues long. The rearrangement joins TRBV12-3 or TRBV12-4 to TRBJ2-3; possibly TRBD2 for D (7 bases). The clonotype was recovered from an adult who was a healthcare worker with PCR-confirmed SARS-CoV-2 infection or an uninfected control (not recorded which). The sequencing sample was made of whole blood. DNA of the CDR3: TGTGCCAGCTTTGGGGGGGGGGCCACAGATACGCAGTATTTT. Its protein is CASFGGGATDTQYF.